The T cell receptor beta chain described here comes from a study of CD8+CD57+ T cells in acquired aplastic anemia (dated by TCRdb to the late 2010s). About the investigation overall: A mean of approximately 3 ug of DNA, ranging from roughly 0.18 to 30 ug, was extracted from sorted CD4+ and CD8+ cells. Healthy donor samples averaged around 9.8 million reads for CD4+ and approximately 11 million for CD8+ cells. The paper as a whole reports these results and caveats: No significant difference in CD8+ Simpson's diversity was found between patients and healthy controls (P=0.060). Around 27 CD8+ CDR3 sequences were found to be shared between patients and controls, but these sequences appeared to be highly expressed in patients and within the immunodominant clones of the patients.

This clonotype was counted many times. Its cognate antigen has yet to be identified. Base qualities are not recorded, but no much larger clone differs from it by a single base. Trimming at the junction amounts to 8 bases on V and 7 bases on J, and the germline ends lie 20 bases apart. The germline V gene yields ENHRY for CDR1 and SYGVKD for CDR2. CDR3 length: 15 amino acids, cysteine to phenylalanine. CDR3 DNA only is kept here, 45 bases in frame from base 1. Profiling of TCR beta VDJ combinations and CDR3 sequences used genomic DNA as the template. An Illumina HiSeq 2000 was used for TCR repertoire sequencing. On the authors' methods: TRBV/TRBJ rearrangement plots, CDR3 size and DJ length profiles, and Simpson's diversity index were used to assess repertoires. The immunodominant clone was defined as the most abundant DNA sequence in deep sequencing data. CDR3 amino acid sequences were checked for sharing between subjects and were compared against published repertoires and the VDJdb database. TCRdb reran the public reads through fastp at Q25 and MiXCR, keeping productive beta chains. Each record represents a unique CDR3 protein, reported with the most common genes and DNA among its rows. TCRdb's processing, not the authors' own work, is the source of the V and J calls. A total of 200,000 to 250,000 distinct CDR3 sequences appear in this sample, about a third of them only once. The ten largest clones add up to approximately 1.2% of the sample.

In the study, sorted CD4+ and CD8+ blood T cells from patients with severe aplastic anemia and from healthy subjects underwent deep sequencing of TCR repertoires. Ficoll-Paque density gradient centrifugation was used to isolate peripheral blood mononuclear cells. Before DNA was extracted, CD4+ and CD8+ T cells were sorted using either FACS or magnetic beads. The material sequenced was sorted CD4+, CD8+, or CD8+CD57+ T cells (not recorded which) from PBMCs. The sequence was collected from a human donor in good health, serving as a control. Recombination linked TRBV10-3 to TRBJ2-2; the D match is possibly TRBD1 or TRBD2, with 5 bases aligned in each. The CDR3 is CAISMGVASGGELFF. The bases are TGTGCCATCTCTATGGGGGTGGCTTCTGGCGGGGAGCTGTTTTTT.